This TCR beta chain was found in a study of technical replicates of blood from a few donors. Method: immunoSEQ multiplex PCR; TCRdb's copy keeps in-frame clones and lacks some. The data hold 76,000 or so clones, with over 75% observed a single time. The sample taken for sequencing was T cells isolated from PBMCs. This TCR derives from a human donor in good health.

The CDR3 loop reads CASSLGQNYEQYF. CDR3 bases: TGTGCCAGCAGCTTGGGGCAGAACTACGAGCAGTACTTC. The rearrangement joins TRBV5-6 to TRBJ2-7; D not resolved. This CDR3 region has 13 residues. Trimming took 0 bases from V and 3 from J, leaving 7 bases between them. Per the germline V gene, CDR1 is SGHDT and CDR2 is YYEEEE.